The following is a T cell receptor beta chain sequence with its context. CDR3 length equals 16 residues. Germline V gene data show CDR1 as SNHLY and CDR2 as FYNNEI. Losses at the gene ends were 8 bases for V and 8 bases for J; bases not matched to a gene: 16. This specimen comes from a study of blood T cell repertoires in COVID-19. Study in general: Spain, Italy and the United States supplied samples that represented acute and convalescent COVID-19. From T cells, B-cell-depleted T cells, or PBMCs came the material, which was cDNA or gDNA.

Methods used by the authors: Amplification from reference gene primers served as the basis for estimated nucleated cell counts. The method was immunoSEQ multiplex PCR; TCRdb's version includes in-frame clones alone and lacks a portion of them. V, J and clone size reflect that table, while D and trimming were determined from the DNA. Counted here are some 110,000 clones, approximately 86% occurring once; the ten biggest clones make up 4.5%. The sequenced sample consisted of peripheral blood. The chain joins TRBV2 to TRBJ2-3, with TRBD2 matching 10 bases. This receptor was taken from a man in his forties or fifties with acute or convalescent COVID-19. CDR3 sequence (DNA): TGTGCCAGCTACCGGTCGGCTAGCGGGAGCTCGAGTACGCAGTATTTT. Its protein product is CASYRSASGSSSTQYF.